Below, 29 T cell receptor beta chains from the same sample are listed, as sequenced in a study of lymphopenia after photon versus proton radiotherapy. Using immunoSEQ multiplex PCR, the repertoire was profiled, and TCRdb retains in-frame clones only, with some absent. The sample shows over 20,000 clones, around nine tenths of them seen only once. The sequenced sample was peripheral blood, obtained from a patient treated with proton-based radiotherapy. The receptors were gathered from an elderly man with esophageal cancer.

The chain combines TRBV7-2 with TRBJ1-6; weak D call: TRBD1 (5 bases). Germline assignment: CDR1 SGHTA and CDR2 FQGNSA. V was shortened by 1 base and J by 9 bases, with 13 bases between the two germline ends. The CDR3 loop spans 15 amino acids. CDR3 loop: CASSLVTVGGSPLHF. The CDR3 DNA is TGTGCCAGCAGCTTAGTGACAGTGGGAGGTTCACCCCTCCACTTT.

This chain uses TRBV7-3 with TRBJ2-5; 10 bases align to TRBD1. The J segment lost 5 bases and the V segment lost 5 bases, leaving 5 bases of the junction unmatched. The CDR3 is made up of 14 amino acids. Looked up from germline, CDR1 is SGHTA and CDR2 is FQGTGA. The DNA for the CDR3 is TGTGCCAGCAGCCCGACAGGGGGCGGCGAGACCCAGTACTTC. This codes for CASSPTGGGETQYF.

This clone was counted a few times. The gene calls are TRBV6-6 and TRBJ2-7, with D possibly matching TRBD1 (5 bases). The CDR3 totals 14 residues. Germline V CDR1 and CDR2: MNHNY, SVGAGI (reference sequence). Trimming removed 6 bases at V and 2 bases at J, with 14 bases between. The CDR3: CASSSWQGPYEQYF. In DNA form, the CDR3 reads TGTGCCAGCAGCTCCTGGCAGGGTCCCTACGAGCAGTACTTC.

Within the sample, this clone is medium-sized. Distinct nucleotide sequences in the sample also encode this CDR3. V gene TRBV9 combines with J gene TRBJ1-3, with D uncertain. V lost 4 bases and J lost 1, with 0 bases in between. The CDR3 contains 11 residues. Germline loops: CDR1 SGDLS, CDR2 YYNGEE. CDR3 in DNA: TGTGCCAGCAGCTCTGGAAACACCATATATTTT. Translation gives CASSSGNTIYF.

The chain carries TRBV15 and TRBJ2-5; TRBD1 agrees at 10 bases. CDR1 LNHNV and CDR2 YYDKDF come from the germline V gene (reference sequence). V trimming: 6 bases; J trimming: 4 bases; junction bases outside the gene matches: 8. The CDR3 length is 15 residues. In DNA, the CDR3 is TGTGCCACCAGTACTTCCGGGACAGGGGCAGAGACCCAGTACTTC. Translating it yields CATSTSGTGAETQYF.

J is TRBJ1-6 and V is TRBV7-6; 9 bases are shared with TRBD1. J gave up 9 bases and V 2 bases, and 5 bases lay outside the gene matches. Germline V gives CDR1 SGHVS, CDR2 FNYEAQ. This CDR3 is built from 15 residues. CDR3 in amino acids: CASSLSGTGTSPLHF. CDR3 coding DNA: TGTGCCAGCAGCTTATCCGGGACAGGGACTTCACCCCTCCACTTT.

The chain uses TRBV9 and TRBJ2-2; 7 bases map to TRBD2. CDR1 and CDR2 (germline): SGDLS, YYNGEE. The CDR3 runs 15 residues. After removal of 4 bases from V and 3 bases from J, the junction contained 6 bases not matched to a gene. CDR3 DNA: TGTGCCAGCAGCCTGGGGGGGATTCACACCGGGGAGCTGTTTTTT. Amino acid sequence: CASSLGGIHTGELFF.

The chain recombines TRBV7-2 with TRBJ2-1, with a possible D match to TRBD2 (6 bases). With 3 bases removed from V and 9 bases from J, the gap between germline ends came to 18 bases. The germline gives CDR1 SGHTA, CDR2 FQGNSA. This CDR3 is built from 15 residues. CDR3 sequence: CASSFPSTSFPEQFF. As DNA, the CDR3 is TGTGCCAGCAGCTTTCCCTCGACTAGTTTTCCTGAGCAGTTCTTC.

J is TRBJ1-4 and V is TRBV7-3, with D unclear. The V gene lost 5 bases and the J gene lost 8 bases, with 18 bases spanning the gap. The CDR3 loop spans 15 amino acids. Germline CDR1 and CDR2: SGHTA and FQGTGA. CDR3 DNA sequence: TGTGCCAGCAGCGGAGGACGGCGGCTAGGGGAAAAACTGTTTTTT. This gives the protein CASSGGRRLGEKLFF. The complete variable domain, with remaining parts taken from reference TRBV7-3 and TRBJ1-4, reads GAGVSQTPSNKVTEKGKYVELRCDPISGHTALYWYRQSLGQGPEFLIYFQGTGAADDSGLPNDRFFAVRPEGSVSTLKIQRTERGDSAVYLCASSGGRRLGEKLFFGSGTQLSVL.

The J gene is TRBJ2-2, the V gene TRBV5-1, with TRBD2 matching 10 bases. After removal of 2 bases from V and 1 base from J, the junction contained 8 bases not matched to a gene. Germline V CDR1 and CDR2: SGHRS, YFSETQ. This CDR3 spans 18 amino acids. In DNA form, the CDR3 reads TGCGCCAGCAGCTTTAACCCTAGCGGGGGCCAGAACACCGGGGAGCTGTTTTTT. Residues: CASSFNPSGGQNTGELFF.

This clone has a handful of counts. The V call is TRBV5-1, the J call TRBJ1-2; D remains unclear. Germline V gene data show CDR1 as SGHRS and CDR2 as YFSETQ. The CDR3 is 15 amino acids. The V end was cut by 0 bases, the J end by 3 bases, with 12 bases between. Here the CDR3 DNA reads TGCGCCAGCAGCTTGGCCCCAAGAGATTACTATGGCTACACCTTC. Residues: CASSLAPRDYYGYTF.

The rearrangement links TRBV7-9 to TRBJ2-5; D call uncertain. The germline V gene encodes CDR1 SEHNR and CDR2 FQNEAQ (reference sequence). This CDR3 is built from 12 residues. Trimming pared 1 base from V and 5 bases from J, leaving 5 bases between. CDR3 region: CASSLVGETQYF. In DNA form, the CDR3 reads TGTGCCAGCAGCTTAGTTGGGGAGACCCAGTACTTC.

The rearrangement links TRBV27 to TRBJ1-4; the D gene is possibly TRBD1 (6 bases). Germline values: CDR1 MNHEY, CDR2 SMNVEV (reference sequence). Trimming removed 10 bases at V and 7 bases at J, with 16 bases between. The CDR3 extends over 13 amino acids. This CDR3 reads CAIGTPGGEKLFF. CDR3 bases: TGTGCCATCGGGACACCGGGCGGTGAAAAACTGTTTTTT.

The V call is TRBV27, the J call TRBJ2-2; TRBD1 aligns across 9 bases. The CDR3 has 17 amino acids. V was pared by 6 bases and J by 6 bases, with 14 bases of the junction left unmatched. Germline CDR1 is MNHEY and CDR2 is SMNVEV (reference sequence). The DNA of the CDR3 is TGTGCCAGCAGACGACAACAGGGGGCGAGTTTCCCCGGGGAGCTGTTTTTT. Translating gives CASRRQQGASFPGELFF.

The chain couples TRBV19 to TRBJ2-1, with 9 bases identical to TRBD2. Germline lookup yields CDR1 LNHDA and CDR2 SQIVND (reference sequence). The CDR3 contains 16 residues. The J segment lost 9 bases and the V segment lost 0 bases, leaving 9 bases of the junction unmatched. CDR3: CASSIDRLAGRVEQFF. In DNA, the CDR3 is TGTGCCAGTAGTATAGATAGGCTAGCGGGAAGGGTTGAGCAGTTCTTC. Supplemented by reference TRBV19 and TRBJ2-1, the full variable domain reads DGGITQSPKYLFRKEGQNVTLSCEQNLNHDAMYWYRQDPGQGLRLIYYSQIVNDFQKGDIAEGYSVSREKKESFPLTVTSAQKNPTAFYLCASSIDRLAGRVEQFFGPGTRLTVL.

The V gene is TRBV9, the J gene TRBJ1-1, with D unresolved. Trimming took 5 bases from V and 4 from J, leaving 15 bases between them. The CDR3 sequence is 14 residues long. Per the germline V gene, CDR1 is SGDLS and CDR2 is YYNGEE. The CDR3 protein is CASSPNRVGTEAFF. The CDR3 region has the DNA TGTGCCAGCAGTCCCAATCGGGTCGGCACTGAAGCTTTCTTT.

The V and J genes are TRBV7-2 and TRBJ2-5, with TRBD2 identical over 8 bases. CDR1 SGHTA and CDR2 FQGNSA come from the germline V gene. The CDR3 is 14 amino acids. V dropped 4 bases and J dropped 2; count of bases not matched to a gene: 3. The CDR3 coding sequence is TGTGCCAGCAGCTACCAGCGGGGGCAAGAGACCCAGTACTTC. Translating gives CASSYQRGQETQYF.

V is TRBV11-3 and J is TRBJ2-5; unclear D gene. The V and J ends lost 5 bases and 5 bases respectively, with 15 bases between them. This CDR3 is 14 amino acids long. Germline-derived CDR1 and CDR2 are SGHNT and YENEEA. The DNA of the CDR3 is TGTGCCAGCAGCCTGGGCCAGAACCGGGAGACCCAGTACTTC. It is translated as CASSLGQNRETQYF.

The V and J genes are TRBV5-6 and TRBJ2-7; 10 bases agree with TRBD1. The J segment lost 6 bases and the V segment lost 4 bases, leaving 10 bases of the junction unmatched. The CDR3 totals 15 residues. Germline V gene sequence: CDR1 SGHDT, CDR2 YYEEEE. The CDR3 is CASSTWDRGYVEQYF. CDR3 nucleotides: TGTGCCAGCAGCACCTGGGACAGGGGTTACGTCGAGCAGTACTTC.

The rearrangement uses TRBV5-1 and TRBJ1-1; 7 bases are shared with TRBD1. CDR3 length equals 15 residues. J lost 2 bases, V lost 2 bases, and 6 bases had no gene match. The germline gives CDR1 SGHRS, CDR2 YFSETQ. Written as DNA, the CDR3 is TGCGCCAGCAGCTTCGGGGACAGAATCAACACTGAAGCTTTCTTT. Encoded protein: CASSFGDRINTEAFF.

The CDR3 here is CASSLPRGSNQPQHF. CDR3 bases: TGTGCCAGCAGCTTACCTCGGGGTAGCAATCAGCCCCAGCATTTT. The chain employs TRBV7-2 and TRBJ1-5, with unresolved D. This CDR3 region has 15 residues. The germline V gene encodes CDR1 SGHTA and CDR2 FQGNSA. V lost 2 bases and J 0 bases, leaving 8 bases between the germline ends.

The CDR3 coding sequence is TGCGCCAGCAGCTTTGGGGGGGCATTAAACACTGAAGCTTTCTTT. Amino acids: CASSFGGALNTEAFF. The rearrangement links TRBV5-1 to TRBJ1-1; a possible D gene is TRBD1 (6 bases). The CDR3 runs 15 residues. V shed 2 bases and J shed 2 bases, with 13 bases lying between them. Germline CDR1 is SGHRS and CDR2 is YFSETQ.

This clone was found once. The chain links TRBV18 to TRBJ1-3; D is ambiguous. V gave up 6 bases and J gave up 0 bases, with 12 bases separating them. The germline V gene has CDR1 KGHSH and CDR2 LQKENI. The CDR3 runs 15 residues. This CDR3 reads CASSLQKTSGNTIYF. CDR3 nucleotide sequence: TGTGCCAGCTCGCTACAGAAGACCTCTGGAAACACCATATATTTT.

CDR3 region: CASSQEGGTASTDTQYF. CDR3 sequence (DNA): TGTGCCAGCAGCCAGGAAGGGGGGACGGCCAGCACAGATACGCAGTATTTT. The chain has TRBV14 and TRBJ2-3, with D perhaps matching TRBD1 or TRBD2 (6 bases each). CDR1 and CDR2 (germline): SGHDN, FVKESK. CDR3 length: 17 residues. V shed 3 bases and J shed 0 bases, with 16 bases lying between them.

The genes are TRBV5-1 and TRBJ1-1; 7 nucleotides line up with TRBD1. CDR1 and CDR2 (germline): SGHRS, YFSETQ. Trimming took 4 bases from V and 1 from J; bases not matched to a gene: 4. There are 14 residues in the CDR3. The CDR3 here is CASSRGQWNTEAFF. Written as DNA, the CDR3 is TGCGCCAGCAGCAGGGGACAGTGGAACACTGAAGCTTTCTTT.

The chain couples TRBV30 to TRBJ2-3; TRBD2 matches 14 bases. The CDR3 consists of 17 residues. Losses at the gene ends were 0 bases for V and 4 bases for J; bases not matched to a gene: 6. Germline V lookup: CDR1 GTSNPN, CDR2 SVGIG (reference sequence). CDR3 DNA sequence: TGTGCCTGGAGTGTATCTGGGACTAGCGGGGGTGCAGATACGCAGTATTTT. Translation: CAWSVSGTSGGADTQYF.

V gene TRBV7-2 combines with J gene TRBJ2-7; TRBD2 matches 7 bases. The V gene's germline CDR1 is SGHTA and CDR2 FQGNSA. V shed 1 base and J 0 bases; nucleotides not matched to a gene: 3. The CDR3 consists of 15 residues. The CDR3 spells CASSLVASGSYEQYF. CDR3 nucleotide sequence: TGTGCCAGCAGCTTAGTAGCTAGCGGCTCCTACGAGCAGTACTTC.

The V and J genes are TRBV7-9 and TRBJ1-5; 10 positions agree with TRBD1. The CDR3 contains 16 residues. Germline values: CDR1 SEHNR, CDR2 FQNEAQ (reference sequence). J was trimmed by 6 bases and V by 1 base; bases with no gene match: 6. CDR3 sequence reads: CASSLGGQGRVQPQHF. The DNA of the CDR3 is TGTGCCAGCAGCTTAGGGGGACAGGGGCGCGTTCAGCCCCAGCATTTT.

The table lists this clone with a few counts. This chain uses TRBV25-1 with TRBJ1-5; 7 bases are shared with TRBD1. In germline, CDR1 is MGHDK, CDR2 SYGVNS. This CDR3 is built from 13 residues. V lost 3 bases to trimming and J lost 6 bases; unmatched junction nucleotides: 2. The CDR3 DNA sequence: TGTGCCAGCAGTGACAGGGGGGCTCAGCCCCAGCATTTT. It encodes CASSDRGAQPQHF.